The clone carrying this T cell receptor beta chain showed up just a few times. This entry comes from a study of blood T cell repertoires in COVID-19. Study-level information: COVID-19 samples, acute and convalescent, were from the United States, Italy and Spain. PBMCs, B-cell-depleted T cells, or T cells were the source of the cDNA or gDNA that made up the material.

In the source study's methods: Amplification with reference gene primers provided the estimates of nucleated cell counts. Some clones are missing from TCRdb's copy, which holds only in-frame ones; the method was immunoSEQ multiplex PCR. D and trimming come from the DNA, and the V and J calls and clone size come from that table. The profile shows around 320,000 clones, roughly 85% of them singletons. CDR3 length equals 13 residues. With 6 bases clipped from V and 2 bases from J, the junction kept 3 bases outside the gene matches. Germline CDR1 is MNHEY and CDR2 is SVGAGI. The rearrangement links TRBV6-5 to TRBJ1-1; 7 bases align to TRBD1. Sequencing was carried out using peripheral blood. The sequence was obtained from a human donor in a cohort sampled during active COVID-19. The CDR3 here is CASSTGVNTEAFF. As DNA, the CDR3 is TGTGCCAGCAGCACAGGGGTCAACACTGAAGCTTTCTTT.